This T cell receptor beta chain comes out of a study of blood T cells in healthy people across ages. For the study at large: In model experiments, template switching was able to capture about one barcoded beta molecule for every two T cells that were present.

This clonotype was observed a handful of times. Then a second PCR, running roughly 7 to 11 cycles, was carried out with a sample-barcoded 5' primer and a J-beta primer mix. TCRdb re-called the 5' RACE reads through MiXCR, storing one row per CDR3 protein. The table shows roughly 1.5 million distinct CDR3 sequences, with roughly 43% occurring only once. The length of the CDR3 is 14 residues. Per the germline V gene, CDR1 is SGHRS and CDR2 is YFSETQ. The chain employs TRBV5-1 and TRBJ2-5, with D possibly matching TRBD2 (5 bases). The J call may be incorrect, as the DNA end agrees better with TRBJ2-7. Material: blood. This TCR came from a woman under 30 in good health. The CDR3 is CASSLPGKNNEQYF. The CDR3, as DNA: TGCGCCAGCAGCTTGCCCGGGAAAAACAACGAGCAGTACTTC.